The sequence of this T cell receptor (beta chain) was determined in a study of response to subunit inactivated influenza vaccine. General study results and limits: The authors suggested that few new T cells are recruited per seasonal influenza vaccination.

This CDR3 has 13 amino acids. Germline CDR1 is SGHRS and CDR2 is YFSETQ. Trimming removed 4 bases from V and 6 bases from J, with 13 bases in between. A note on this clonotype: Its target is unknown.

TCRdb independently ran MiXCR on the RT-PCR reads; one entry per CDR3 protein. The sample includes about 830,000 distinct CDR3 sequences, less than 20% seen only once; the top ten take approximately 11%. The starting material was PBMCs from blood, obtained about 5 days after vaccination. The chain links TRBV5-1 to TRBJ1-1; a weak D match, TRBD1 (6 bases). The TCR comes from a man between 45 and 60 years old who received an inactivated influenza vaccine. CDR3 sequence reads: CASSPQGAAEAFF. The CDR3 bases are TGCGCCAGCAGCCCACAGGGCGCCGCTGAAGCTTTCTTT.